This T cell receptor beta chain was profiled in a study of technical replicates of blood from several donors. The CDR3 sequence is 17 residues long. CDR1 is MGHRA and CDR2 is YSYEKL in the germline V gene. After removal of 4 bases from V and 7 bases from J, the junction contained 8 bases not matched to a gene. Here immunoSEQ multiplex PCR was the method, and the copy in TCRdb shows in-frame clones only, minus some. The repertoire consists of roughly 76,000 clones, with approximately 86% occurring once and the leading ten covering roughly 4.4%. The gene calls are TRBV4-1 and TRBJ2-2; 14 bases align to TRBD2. This TCR derives from a human donor in good health. Some clones in this sample may be carry-over from other donors' samples. Material: PBMCs. The CDR3 DNA follows: TGCGCCAGCAGCCCCCGGACTAGCGGGGGGTCTCTCGGGGAGCTGTTTTTT. It specifies CASSPRTSGGSLGELFF.